This entry describes one T cell receptor (beta chain). What it binds is unknown. A much larger clonotype is one base distant, so this may be a read error. This sample is drawn from a study of blood T cells in healthy people across ages. Regarding the study as a whole: Observed TCR beta diversity showed a strong correlation with the percentage of naive T cells as measured by flow cytometry. Comparison with aged donors showed that long-lived donors had more naive CD4+ cells and higher diversity. It was held that the diversity estimates obtained from one million T cells were underestimates.

Using a J-beta primer mix together with a sample-barcoded 5' primer, a second PCR was run for roughly 7 to 12 cycles. TCRdb redid the calling of the 5' RACE reads with MiXCR, one entry per CDR3 protein. The sample records 1.5 million or so distinct CDR3 sequences, roughly 40% being singletons. Germline V CDR1 and CDR2: MNHEY, SVGEGT. V was cut by 8 bases and J by 2 bases, with 8 bases left in between. The CDR3 covers 12 residues. The TCR was taken from a woman under 30 in good health. The J gene is TRBJ2-3, the V gene TRBV6-2 or TRBV6-3; D may correspond to TRBD1 or TRBD2 (5 bases each). The sequenced sample consisted of blood. CDR3 amino acids: CASGGVTDTQYF. The CDR3 DNA follows: TGTGCCAGCGGGGGTGTCACAGATACGCAGTATTTT.